One sample yielded the 9 T cell receptor beta chains listed below, sequenced in a study of regulatory T cells in long-lasting Graves disease. The time point: newly diagnosed GD, antithyroid drugs for less than 3 months. The TCR library was made from RNA extracted from PBMCs. Arm-PCR of CDR3 regions and iRepertoire HTBI primers were used to build TCR beta libraries. TCRdb re-called the multiplex PCR reads through MiXCR, storing one row per CDR3 protein. The table includes about 430,000 distinct CDR3 sequences, 15% detected once. These same data were also listed under a study on T cells in Graves' hyperthyroidism and ophthalmopathy.

Sequenced here: peripheral blood mononuclear cells (PBMCs), sampled at new diagnosis, from a patient treated with antithyroid drugs. The source is a woman in her forties with Graves disease.

Details on this clonotype: A much larger clone lies a single base off, so this may be a read error. The conserved final phenylalanine or tryptophan is absent from the CDR3, which likely points to a read error. This sequence joins TRBV24-1 and TRBJ1-1, with no clear D. This CDR3 has 13 residues. The V end lost 4 bases, the J end lost 5 bases, and 10 bases lay between the germline ends. The germline CDR1 and CDR2 sequences are KGHDR and SFDVKD. The CDR3 here is CATSDPQATEAFL. The CDR3 bases are TGTGCCACCAGTGACCCCCAGGCTACTGAAGCTTTCCTT.

This clonotype came up a few times. The chain joins TRBV30 to TRBJ1-1; TRBD1 matches 9 bases. The CDR3 has 13 residues. CDR1 and CDR2 from the germline V gene are GTSNPN and SVGIG (reference sequence). V dropped 5 bases and J dropped 12; count of bases not matched to a gene: 13. As DNA, the CDR3 is TGTGCCTGGTTAATACAGGGGGCGGCGAGGTCTTTCTTT. Translated: CAWLIQGAARSFF.

This clonotype was detected only a few times. This rearrangement joins TRBV28 to TRBJ2-5; D is ambiguous. The CDR3 contains 15 residues. Germline CDR1 and CDR2: MDHEN and SYDVKM. V gave up 2 bases and J gave up 2 bases, with 12 bases separating them. CDR3 protein: CASSLGAGSQETQYF. CDR3 sequence (DNA): TGTGCCAGCAGTTTAGGCGCAGGATCGCAAGAGACCCAGTACTTC.

Many counts were recorded for this clonotype. The chain carries TRBV3-1 and TRBJ2-7; 13 nucleotides align to TRBD2. Per germline, CDR1 LGHDT and CDR2 YNNKEL (reference sequence). Germline trimming cut 6 bases from V and 3 bases from J; bases unmatched to any gene: 5. This CDR3 is built from 15 residues. The CDR3 region is CASSSRTSGSYEQYF. CDR3 coding DNA: TGTGCCAGCAGTTCAAGGACTAGCGGGAGCTACGAGCAGTACTTC.

The sample holds many counts of this clonotype. This chain joins TRBV28 and TRBJ2-7, with D possibly matching TRBD1 (5 bases). The CDR3 length is 15 residues. CDR1 MDHEN and CDR2 SYDVKM come from the germline V gene. Between the trimmed V and J ends, which lost 8 bases and 2 bases, there was a span of 19 bases. The CDR3 nucleotides read TGTGCCAGCGTCAGGGTGGGTTCCTCCACCTACGAGCAGTACTTC. This encodes CASVRVGSSTYEQYF.

This clonotype was counted at least ten times. The V and J genes are TRBV3-1 and TRBJ2-3; perhaps TRBD2 as D (6 bases). V dropped 4 bases and J dropped 2 bases, with 10 bases sitting between them. Germline V CDR1 and CDR2: LGHDT, YNNKEL (reference sequence). The length of the CDR3 is 14 residues. The CDR3: CASSPGELTDTQYF. The CDR3 nucleotides are TGTGCCAGCAGCCCGGGGGAACTCACAGATACGCAGTATTTT.

This clonotype has at least ten counts. The chain joins TRBV28 to TRBJ2-5; 9 bases map to TRBD1. CDR3 length: 14 residues. Looked up from germline, CDR1 is MDHEN and CDR2 is SYDVKM. Trimming took 5 bases from V and 7 from J; bases not matched to a gene: 8. The DNA for the CDR3 is TGTGCCAGCAGTACCGGACAGGGGCTTAGGACCCAGTACTTC. Translating it yields CASSTGQGLRTQYF.

The genes are TRBV9 and TRBJ1-2; 8 bases are a match to TRBD1. CDR1 and CDR2 (germline): SGDLS, YYNGEE. This CDR3 comprises 17 residues. J gave up 1 base and V 0 bases, and 8 bases lay outside the gene matches. CDR3 protein: CASSVGQGADYNYGYTF. The CDR3 coding sequence is TGTGCCAGCAGCGTAGGGCAGGGGGCCGATTATAACTATGGCTACACCTTC.

This clonotype has ten or more counts. The gene calls are TRBV6-2 or TRBV6-3 and TRBJ2-5; D remains ambiguous. The germline gives CDR1 MNHEY, CDR2 SVGEGT. There are 15 residues in the CDR3. Trimming pared 7 bases from V and 2 bases from J, leaving 17 bases between. This CDR3 reads CASNLYPSTQETQYF. As DNA, the CDR3 is TGTGCCAGCAACCTCTACCCCTCCACACAAGAGACCCAGTACTTC.